This T cell receptor (beta chain) was obtained from a study of Graves' ophthalmopathy and Graves' hyperthyroidism (dated 2018 in TCRdb). Notes on the research overall: Peripheral blood was collected at initial diagnosis, before any treatment. The study used TCR beta repertoire signatures to distinguish Graves' ophthalmopathy from Graves' hyperthyroidism and to predict progression to ophthalmopathy. In total, over 130 blood samples were TCR-sequenced: 40 to 45 ophthalmopathy, under 80 hyperthyroidism and some 17 hyperthyroidism-to-ophthalmopathy patients. A discovery set of 95 to 100 patients (43 ophthalmopathy, fewer than 60 stable hyperthyroidism) was enrolled to explore V-J signatures distinguishing ophthalmopathy from hyperthyroidism. The independent validation cohort included roughly 19 hyperthyroidism patients plus 17 patients who later progressed from hyperthyroidism to ophthalmopathy. In a handful of hyperthyroidism patients, the T-cell repertoire of thyroid tissue was compared with the T-cell repertoire of blood. After sampling, hyperthyroidism patients received methimazole starting at 30 mg daily, and ophthalmopathy patients received high-dose intravenous methylprednisolone.

Ophthalmopathy patients had moderately to severely active disease, Clinical Activity Score of at least 3, NOSPECS grade of at least 4, and disease duration under 3 months. Patients with other autoimmune diseases, uncontrolled infections, pregnancy or lactation were excluded. Diagnosis relied on clinical symptoms, serum thyroxine, TRAb, thyroid ultrasound and orbital computed tomography. PBMCs were isolated from around 10 ml of fresh peripheral blood by Ficoll-Paque density gradient centrifugation. Total RNA was extracted using Trizol reagent, and RNA quality was checked on an Agilent 2100 Bioanalyzer. Broad study findings and their caveats: In cross-validation, the 13-signature model distinguished ophthalmopathy from stable hyperthyroidism with approximately 90% sensitivity and 81.08% specificity, while in the test set the corresponding values were around 79% and 71%. Sample size was not predetermined statistically, and investigators were not blinded to group allocation. In validation, the model predicted ophthalmopathy progression with less than 71% sensitivity and around 72% specificity; roughly 12 predicted patients were CT-confirmed with GO in a median of around 6 months. Most expanded thyroid clonotypes with frequency above 0.001 were also detected in blood, suggesting blood repertoires may reflect the thyroid immune response.

The germline V end is reduced by 5 bases and the J end by 7 bases; junction bases left unmatched: 8. CDR1 SGHTA and CDR2 FQGNSA were looked up in the germline V gene. From its cysteine to its phenylalanine, the CDR3 spans 15 amino acids. Only CDR3 DNA is held: 45 bases, read in frame from base 1. TCR beta CDR3 regions were amplified from RNA transcripts for repertoire sequencing. The first round of RT-PCR was done with HTBI primers and the Qiagen OneStep RT-PCR kit, and was followed by a second round of multiplex PCR, then size selection and purification. Sequencing of the libraries was carried out on an Illumina HiSeq2000 in paired-end mode with 100 bp reads. As for the original processing: SOAPnuke was used to process the reads, throwing out any read that had adapters, had uncalled bases, had a mean Phred below 15, or lacked an exact constant-primer or identifier match. High-quality paired reads were merged with COPE v1.2.5. Each unique nucleotide sequence was treated as a clonotype, and MiTCR v1.1 was used to align the clonotypes to the IMGT TRB V, D and J references. Analysis was restricted to V-J combinations with a frequency above 0.0001, which covered roughly 99% of repertoires. For each V-J combination, a TCR clonal expansion and chaos score was defined as F50 clonal expansion divided by the chaos observed in the TCRdist matrix. Welch's t-statistics and random forest were used to narrow the features down to over ten V-J combinations, which were then fed into a naive Bayes classifier. The Morisita-Horn index was used to measure how similar the thyroid and blood repertoires were. The public reads were reprocessed in TCRdb via fastp at Q25 and MiXCR, keeping in-frame beta chains. Every CDR3 protein is listed once, alongside the most common genes and DNA of its rows. TCRdb, rather than the study authors, made the V and J calls. This sample comprises around 670,000 distinct CDR3 sequences, 35% to 50% of them detected only once. The ten biggest clones cover approximately 46% of the sample.

This clonotype occurred many times. The target of this receptor is not known. No base qualities exist here, and no much larger clone lies one base off it. The receptor was isolated from an adult man with Graves' ophthalmopathy. What was sequenced was peripheral blood. Recombination joined TRBV7-2 with TRBJ1-6, and TRBD1 aligns with 7 junction nucleotides. The DNA sequence is TGTGCCAGCAGCACAACGGGACAGCGGAATTCACCCCTCCACTTT. It translates to CASSTTGQRNSPLHF. Outside the CDR3, residues come from the reference TRBV7-2 and TRBJ1-6 proteins, so the full variable domain is: GAGVSQSPSNKVTEKGKDVELRCDPISGHTALYWYRQSLGQGLEFLIYFQGNSAPDKSGLPSDRFSAERTGGSVSTLTIQRTQQEDSAVYLCASSTTGQRNSPLHFGNGTRLTVT.